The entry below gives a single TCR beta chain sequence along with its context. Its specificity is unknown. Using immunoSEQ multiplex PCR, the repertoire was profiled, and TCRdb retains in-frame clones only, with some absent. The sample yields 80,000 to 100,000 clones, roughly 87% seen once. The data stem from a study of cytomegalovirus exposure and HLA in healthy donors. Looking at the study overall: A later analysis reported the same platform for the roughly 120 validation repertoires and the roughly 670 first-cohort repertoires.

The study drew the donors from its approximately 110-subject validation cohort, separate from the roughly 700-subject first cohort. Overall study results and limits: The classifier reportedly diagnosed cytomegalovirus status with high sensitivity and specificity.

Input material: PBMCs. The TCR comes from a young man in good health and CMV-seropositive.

The CDR3 protein is CASSFQAGSSYEQYF. The CDR3 DNA sequence: TGTGCCAGCAGCTTTCAAGCGGGAAGCTCCTACGAGCAGTACTTC. V and J are TRBV7-2 and TRBJ2-7, with 7 bases aligning to TRBD2. The V and J ends lost 3 bases and 0 bases, in that order; junction bases with no gene match: 5. This CDR3 is 15 amino acids long. Germline CDR1 and CDR2: SGHTA and FQGNSA.